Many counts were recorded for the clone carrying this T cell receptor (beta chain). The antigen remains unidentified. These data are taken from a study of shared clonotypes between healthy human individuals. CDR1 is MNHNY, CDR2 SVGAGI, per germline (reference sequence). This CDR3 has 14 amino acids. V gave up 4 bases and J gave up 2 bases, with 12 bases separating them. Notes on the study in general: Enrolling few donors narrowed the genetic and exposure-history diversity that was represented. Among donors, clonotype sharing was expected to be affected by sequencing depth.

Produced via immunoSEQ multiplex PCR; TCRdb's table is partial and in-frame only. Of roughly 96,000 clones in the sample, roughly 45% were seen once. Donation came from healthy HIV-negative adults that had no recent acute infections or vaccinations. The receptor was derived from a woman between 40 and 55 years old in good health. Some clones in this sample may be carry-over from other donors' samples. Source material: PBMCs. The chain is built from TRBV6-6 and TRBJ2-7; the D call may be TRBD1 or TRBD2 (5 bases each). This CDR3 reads CASSFGTEAYEQYF. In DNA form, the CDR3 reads TGTGCCAGCAGTTTCGGGACGGAAGCCTACGAGCAGTACTTC.